The source of this T cell receptor beta chain is a study of blood T cell repertoires in COVID-19. Study in general: Samples of COVID-19 (acute and convalescent) were obtained from the United States, Italy and Spain. Sources were T cells, B-cell-depleted T cells, or PBMCs; the material itself was cDNA or gDNA.

In the original analysis: Estimation of nucleated cell counts relied on the amplification of reference gene primers. Only in-frame clones appear in the TCRdb table, and some are missing; sequencing was by immunoSEQ multiplex PCR. V and J calls and clone size are those listed in that table; D and trimming were worked out from the DNA. Of roughly 220,000 clones in the sample, roughly four fifths are singletons; the top ten hold under 8.5%. This CDR3 region has 14 residues. Per the germline V gene, CDR1 is SGHAT and CDR2 is FQNNGV. V lost 5 bases to trimming and J lost 5 bases; unmatched junction nucleotides: 8. Seattle patients were enrolled while actively infected and followed longitudinally.

Sequencing was performed on peripheral blood. The TCR comes from a woman older than 75 with COVID-19, enrolled during active disease. The chain recombines TRBV11-2 with TRBJ2-5; TRBD1 aligns across 7 bases. CDR3 loop: CASSHRQGQETQYF. The CDR3, as DNA: TGTGCCAGCAGCCATCGACAGGGACAGGAGACCCAGTACTTC.